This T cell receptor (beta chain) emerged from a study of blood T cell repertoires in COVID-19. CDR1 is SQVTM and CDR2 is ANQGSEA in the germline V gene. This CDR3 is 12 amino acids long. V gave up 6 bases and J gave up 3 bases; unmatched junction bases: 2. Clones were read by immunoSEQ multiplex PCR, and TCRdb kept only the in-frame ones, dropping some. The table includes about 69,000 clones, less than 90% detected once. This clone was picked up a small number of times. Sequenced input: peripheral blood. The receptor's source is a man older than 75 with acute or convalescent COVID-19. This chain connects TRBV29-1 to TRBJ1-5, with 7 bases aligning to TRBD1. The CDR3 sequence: CSVGTDNQPQHF. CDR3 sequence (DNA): TGCAGCGTAGGGACAGACAATCAGCCCCAGCATTTT.